This TCR beta chain was obtained from a study of blood T cells in healthy people across ages. This clonotype was seen repeatedly, ten times or more. A second PCR, run for 7 to 11 cycles, used a sample-barcoded 5' primer plus a J-beta primer mix. TCRdb analysed the 5' RACE reads with MiXCR anew, one entry per CDR3 protein. Here the sample spans over 1,500,000 distinct CDR3 sequences, 35% to 50% being singletons. This CDR3 contains 14 residues. Per germline, CDR1 ENHRY and CDR2 SYGVKD. The V end lost 0 bases, the J end lost 2 bases, and 7 bases lay between the germline ends. The chain is built from TRBV10-3 and TRBJ1-2, with D perhaps matching TRBD1 (6 bases). Material: blood. The sequence was collected from a human donor in good health. In DNA form, the CDR3 reads TGTGCCATCAGTGAGTCACAGGGAAACTATGGCTACACCTTC. This translates into CAISESQGNYGYTF.